The rows below give T cell receptor beta chains drawn from one sample of a study of blood T cells in healthy people across ages. TCRdb used MiXCR to reprocess the 5' RACE reads, holding one entry per CDR3 protein. This table holds 1.5 million to 1.8 million distinct CDR3 sequences, about 45% found once. What was sequenced was blood. The receptor set was obtained from a woman younger than 30 in good health. Both conserved end residues are part of each CDR3. The D gene is left open where the match is weak. Clone size is shown for a subset of rows, as once, few, many or a class of expanded clone.

size,V,J,D,CDR3,DNA
few,TRBV6-6,TRBJ1-5,TRBD1,CASSYAERGPNQPQHF,TGTGCCAGCAGTTACGCAGAAAGGGGGCCAAATCAGCCCCAGCATTTT
few,TRBV24-1,TRBJ2-3,TRBD1,CATSDFETGGKNTDTQYF,TGTGCCACCAGTGATTTCGAGACAGGGGGCAAAAACACAGATACGCAGTATTTT
once,TRBV7-9,TRBJ2-7,.,CASMGGRALHSYNEQYF,TGTGCCAGCATGGGGGGAAGGGCCCTACACTCCTACAATGAGCAGTACTTC
few,TRBV4-3,TRBJ1-1,.,CASSQEFDTWNTEAFF,TGCGCCAGCAGCCAAGAATTCGACACCTGGAACACTGAAGCTTTCTTT
.,TRBV20-1,TRBJ1-2,.,CSATYGTYGYTF,TGCAGTGCCACGTACGGGACTTACGGCTACACCTTC
.,TRBV12-3/TRBV12-4,TRBJ2-2,.,CASSDTGYAGELFF,TGTGCCAGCAGTGACACAGGGTACGCCGGGGAGCTGTTTTTT
.,TRBV6-2/TRBV6-3,TRBJ2-3,TRBD1,CASSNPGTGSTDTQYF,TGTGCCAGCAGCAACCCTGGGACAGGGAGCACAGATACGCAGTATTTT
few,TRBV3-1,TRBJ2-1,.,CASGWWGGMNEQFF,TGTGCCAGCGGCTGGTGGGGGGGCATGAATGAGCAGTTCTTC
few,TRBV2,TRBJ2-3,.,CASSGRGIGTDTQYF,TGTGCCAGCAGCGGTAGGGGGATTGGAACAGATACGCAGTATTTT
.,TRBV6-2/TRBV6-3,TRBJ1-5,.,CASSFNMDGQPQHF,TGTGCCAGCAGTTTCAACATGGACGGACAGCCCCAGCATTTT
.,TRBV6-2/TRBV6-3,TRBJ2-7,TRBD1,CASSYPAGTGNNEQYF,TGTGCCAGCAGTTATCCAGCGGGGACAGGGAACAATGAGCAGTACTTC
.,TRBV18,TRBJ2-1,.,CASSQPGDEQFF,TGTGCCAGCTCTCAGCCGGGGGATGAGCAGTTCTTC
few,TRBV20-1,TRBJ1-2,TRBD1,CSARGLQGADYGYTF,TGCAGTGCTAGGGGCTTACAGGGGGCGGACTATGGCTACACCTTC
few,TRBV27,TRBJ2-7,.,CASSFAPTPYEQYF,TGTGCCAGCAGTTTTGCCCCCACTCCCTACGAGCAGTACTTC
.,TRBV20-1,TRBJ1-2,.,CRCQGINYGYTF,TGCAGATGTCAGGGGATTAACTATGGCTACACCTTC
.,TRBV29-1,TRBJ2-3,.,CSVESGGGGTDTQYF,TGCAGCGTTGAGTCAGGGGGGGGGGGCACAGATACGCAGTATTTT
few,TRBV29-1,TRBJ2-1,TRBD1,CSGEGGTYNEQFF,TGCAGCGGGGAAGGGGGCACTTACAATGAGCAGTTCTTC
.,TRBV6-2/TRBV6-3,TRBJ2-3,.,CASSDLASPTDTQYF,TGTGCCAGCAGTGACCTAGCTTCTCCCACAGATACGCAGTATTTT
.,TRBV15,TRBJ1-5,.,CATSRAQYSNQPQHF,TGTGCCACCAGCAGAGCCCAGTATAGCAATCAGCCCCAGCATTTT
.,TRBV5-1,TRBJ2-3,.,CASSLVGSRTETQYF,TGCGCCAGCAGCTTGGTGGGGAGTAGGACAGAGACGCAGTATTTT
.,TRBV28,TRBJ1-2,TRBD1,CASYGQGASYGYTF,TGTGCCAGCTACGGACAGGGAGCCAGCTATGGCTACACCTTC
.,TRBV7-9,TRBJ2-1,.,CASVWGSDNEQFF,TGTGCCAGCGTATGGGGGTCCGACAATGAGCAGTTCTTC
.,TRBV24-1,TRBJ2-7,.,CATSPGSGFEQYF,TGTGCCACCAGCCCCGGGAGTGGTTTCGAGCAGTACTTC
.,TRBV7-6,TRBJ2-7,.,CASSLVIAAGEQYF,TGTGCCAGCAGCTTAGTTATAGCGGCCGGCGAGCAGTACTTC
.,TRBV27,TRBJ2-4,.,CASSFRGGDTGAKNIQYF,TGTGCCAGCAGTTTTCGGGGTGGGGACACCGGGGCCAAAAACATTCAGTACTTC
few,TRBV6-1,TRBJ1-2,.,CASSEAPARYGYTF,TGTGCCAGCAGTGAAGCGCCCGCCCGCTATGGCTACACCTTC
.,TRBV6-6,TRBJ2-1,TRBD2,CASLRGGNEQFF,TGTGCCAGCCTCCGGGGGGGAAATGAGCAGTTCTTC
.,TRBV28,TRBJ2-7,.,CASSPADRTYERYF,TGTGCCAGCAGTCCCGCGGACCGAACCTACGAGCGGTACTTC
.,TRBV5-1,TRBJ2-1,TRBD2,CASSISGGLNGQFF,TGCGCCAGCAGCATTAGCGGGGGGCTGAATGGGCAGTTCTTC
few,TRBV28,TRBJ2-1,.,CASSKTSFEQFF,TGTGCCAGCAGCAAGACTTCCTTTGAGCAGTTCTTC
.,TRBV20-1,TRBJ2-1,TRBD2,CSAGFSGGVSNEQFF,TGCAGTGCTGGATTTAGCGGGGGTGTGAGCAATGAGCAGTTCTTC
.,TRBV7-2,TRBJ2-7,.,CASKLLGRARYEQYF,TGTGCCAGCAAGCTACTGGGAAGGGCCCGCTACGAGCAGTACTTC
.,TRBV4-3,TRBJ2-3,.,CASSQTDGRSAQYF,TGCGCCAGCAGCCAAACCGACGGCAGAAGCGCGCAGTATTTT
.,TRBV27,TRBJ2-7,.,CASSLRGGSRIYEQYF,TGTGCCAGCAGTTTACGTGGGGGATCAAGGATCTACGAGCAGTACTTC
.,TRBV7-9,TRBJ1-2,TRBD1,CASSSGQGVNYGCTF,TGTGCCAGCAGCTCGGGACAGGGGGTGAACTATGGCTGCACCTTC
.,TRBV20-1,TRBJ1-2,.,CSASETGANYGCTF,TGCAGTGCTAGTGAGACAGGAGCTAACTATGGCTGCACCTTC
.,TRBV28,TRBJ2-5,TRBD2,CASSLEASGSQETQYF,TGTGCCAGCAGTTTAGAGGCTAGCGGGAGTCAAGAGACCCAGTACTTC
.,TRBV20-1,TRBJ2-5,.,CSAGMGYNEQYF,TGCAGTGCTGGGATGGGGTACAATGAGCAGTACTTC
few,TRBV29-1,TRBJ2-4,.,CSSLFKNIQYF,TGCAGCTCCCTCTTCAAAAACATTCAGTACTTC
few,TRBV6-5,TRBJ1-1,TRBD1,CASRNPGGTEAFF,TGTGCCAGCAGGAACCCAGGGGGAACTGAAGCTTTCTTT
.,TRBV28,TRBJ2-2,.,CASSGGLGTGELFF,TGTGCCAGCAGTGGGGGCCTGGGGACCGGGGAGCTGTTTTTT
.,TRBV24-1,TRBJ2-5,.,CATSDLSVRNEQYF,TGTGCCACCAGTGATTTGAGTGTGCGGAATGAGCAGTACTTC
.,TRBV20-1,TRBJ1-2,TRBD1,CSATWDSPNYGYTF,TGCAGTGCAACTTGGGACAGCCCTAACTATGGCTACACCTTC
.,TRBV20-1,TRBJ2-7,.,CSARDPMGDNEQYF,TGCAGTGCTAGAGATCCCATGGGGGATAACGAGCAGTACTTC